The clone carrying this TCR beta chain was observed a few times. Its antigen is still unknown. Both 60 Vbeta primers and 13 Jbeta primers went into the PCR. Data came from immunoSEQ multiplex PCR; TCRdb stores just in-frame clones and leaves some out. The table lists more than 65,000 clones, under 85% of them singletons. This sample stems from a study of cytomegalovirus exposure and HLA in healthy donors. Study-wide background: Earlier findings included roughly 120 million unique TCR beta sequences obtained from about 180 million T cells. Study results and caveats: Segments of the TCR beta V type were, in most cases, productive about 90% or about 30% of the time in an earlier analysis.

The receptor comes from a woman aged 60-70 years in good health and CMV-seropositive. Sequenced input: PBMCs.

The CDR3 region has the DNA TGTGCCTGGAGTGTATGGTCGTCGGGAGGACCTCAAGAGACCCAGTACTTC. Residues: CAWSVWSSGGPQETQYF. The rearrangement links TRBV30 to TRBJ2-5; 7 bases map to TRBD2. CDR3 size: 17 residues. Germline lookup yields CDR1 GTSNPN and CDR2 SVGIG (reference sequence). Trimming cost V 0 bases and J 2 bases; bases outside gene matches: 12.